This T cell receptor (beta chain) was retrieved from a study of cytomegalovirus exposure and HLA in healthy donors. V lost 5 bases and J lost 5; bases outside the gene matches: 7. Germline V lookup: CDR1 GTSNPN, CDR2 SVGIG (reference sequence). CDR3 length equals 14 residues. This PCR relied on a set of 60 Vbeta primers and 13 Jbeta primers. Assay used: immunoSEQ multiplex PCR; TCRdb lists only in-frame clones, some missing. The sample shows approximately 89,000 clones, around 68% of them seen only once. This receptor was taken from a female donor in good health and CMV-seronegative. V is TRBV30 and J is TRBJ2-2; 8 bases fit TRBD2. Sequencing was performed on PBMCs. The DNA of the CDR3 is TGTGCCTGGTCCGGGGGGGGAGGGACCGGGGAGCTGTTTTTT. Translating it yields CAWSGGGGTGELFF. Based on the CDR3 plus reference TRBV30 and TRBJ2-2, the full variable domain is SQTIHQWPATLVQPVGSPLSLECTVEGTSNPNLYWYRQAAGRGLQLLFYSVGIGQISSEVPQNLSASRPQDRQFILSSKKLLLSDSGFYLCAWSGGGGTGELFFGEGSRLTVL.